These 26 T cell receptor beta chains were all obtained from the same sample, sequenced in a study of blood T cell repertoires in COVID-19. Clones were sequenced by immunoSEQ multiplex PCR, and TCRdb holds only the in-frame ones, with some missing. The sample lists approximately 290,000 clones; approximately 85% were seen once. The sequencing input was peripheral blood. The receptors originated from a human donor with COVID-19, enrolled during active disease. The donor label of this sample is uncertain.

The genes are TRBV4-1 and TRBJ1-6; D not certain. CDR1 MGHRA and CDR2 YSYEKL come from the germline V gene. V gave up 1 base and J gave up 6 bases, with 7 bases separating them. The CDR3 has 14 amino acids. CDR3 protein: CASSQGTRNSPLHF. In nucleotides, the CDR3 is TGCGCCAGCAGCCAAGGAACGCGTAATTCACCCCTCCACTTT.

The V call is TRBV6-6, the J call TRBJ2-1; TRBD2 might be the D (6 bases). CDR1 and CDR2 (germline): MNHNY, SVGAGI (reference sequence). This CDR3 is built from 18 residues. With 5 bases removed from V and 4 bases from J, the gap between germline ends came to 24 bases. The CDR3 nucleotides are TGTGCCAGCAGTCCTGAATCCCCTCTTCCCGGGACTTACAATGAGCAGTTCTTC. Translated: CASSPESPLPGTYNEQFF.

With respect to this clone: A read error may account for a junction end that differs from germline. The J gene is TRBJ1-6, the V gene TRBV27; the D gene is possibly TRBD1 (6 bases). CDR3 length: 16 amino acids. The germline CDR1 and CDR2 sequences are MNHEY and SMNVEV (reference sequence). CDR3 nucleotides: TGTGCCAGCAGCTTATTCGGACAGACAGGCAATTCACCCCTCCACTTT. As protein: CASSLFGQTGNSPLHF.

The V call is TRBV18, the J call TRBJ2-1; possible D gene TRBD2, 6 bases. The CDR3 runs to 16 residues. Germline values: CDR1 KGHSH, CDR2 LQKENI. Trimming shortened V by 2 bases and J by 1 base, and 12 bases separated the two germline ends. CDR3 protein: CASSPWRRESYNEQFF. CDR3 nucleotides: TGTGCCAGCTCACCATGGCGGCGGGAATCCTACAATGAGCAGTTCTTC.

The chain is built from TRBV6-2 or TRBV6-3 and TRBJ2-2; 8 nucleotides agree with TRBD1. There are 13 residues in the CDR3. With 6 bases clipped from V and 5 bases from J, the junction kept 2 bases outside the gene matches. CDR1 MNHEY and CDR2 SVGEGT come from the germline V gene. The CDR3 reads CASSRQGTGELFF. CDR3 DNA sequence: TGTGCCAGCAGCCGACAGGGGACCGGGGAGCTGTTTTTT.

The gene calls are TRBV5-1 and TRBJ1-2; D gene ambiguous. The CDR3 contains 13 residues. Germline CDR1 SGHRS, CDR2 YFSETQ. The V end was cut by 4 bases, the J end by 6 bases, with 13 bases between. The CDR3: CASSHEYGDGYTF. CDR3 nucleotides: TGCGCCAGCAGCCATGAATACGGGGATGGCTACACCTTC. Drawing the rest from reference TRBV5-1 and TRBJ1-2, the complete variable domain is KAGVTQTPRYLIKTRGQQVTLSCSPISGHRSVSWYQQTPGQGLQFLFEYFSETQRNKGNFPGRFSGRQFSNSRSEMNVSTLELGDSALYLCASSHEYGDGYTFGSGTRLTVV.

The V call is TRBV4-1, the J call TRBJ1-1; D is uncertain. Deletions cut 2 bases from V and 7 bases from J, with 11 bases between. The CDR3 is 13 amino acids. CDR1 and CDR2 from the germline V gene are MGHRA and YSYEKL. The chain's CDR3 is CASSQSRRDEAFF. CDR3 DNA sequence: TGCGCCAGCAGCCAATCGAGACGGGATGAAGCTTTCTTT.

V and J are TRBV6-5 and TRBJ2-5, with 9 bases aligning to TRBD2. In germline, CDR1 is MNHEY, CDR2 SVGAGI. Trimming removed 4 bases from V and 4 bases from J; junction bases left unmatched: 4. The length of the CDR3 is 14 residues. CDR3 region: CASSSLAGVETQYF. The CDR3 coding sequence is TGTGCCAGCAGTTCTTTAGCGGGAGTAGAGACCCAGTACTTC.

V gene TRBV9 combines with J gene TRBJ1-2; 9 bases align to TRBD1. The CDR3 consists of 15 residues. CDR1 SGDLS and CDR2 YYNGEE come from the germline V gene. The J segment lost 4 bases and the V segment lost 0 bases, leaving 4 bases of the junction unmatched. The CDR3 spells CASSVGGTGSYGYTF. CDR3 sequence (DNA): TGTGCCAGCAGCGTAGGTGGGACAGGGTCCTATGGCTACACCTTC.

This clone was detected a few times. The chain recombines TRBV29-1 with TRBJ1-1; 8 positions agree with TRBD1. CDR3 length: 12 residues. Per germline, CDR1 SQVTM and CDR2 ANQGSEA. Losses at the gene ends were 4 bases for V and 5 bases for J; bases not matched to a gene: 3. The CDR3 nucleotides are TGCAGCGTTGGACAGGGGAAAACTGAAGCTTTCTTT. This codes for CSVGQGKTEAFF.

The J gene is TRBJ2-1, the V gene TRBV29-1; 7 positions match TRBD1. Germline-derived CDR1 and CDR2 are SQVTM and ANQGSEA. The trim removed 7 bases at V and 7 bases at J, leaving 4 bases unmatched. CDR3 length: 11 amino acids. The CDR3 protein is CSARTGNEQFF. The CDR3 DNA is TGCAGCGCCCGGACAGGAAATGAGCAGTTCTTC.

The chain uses TRBV19 and TRBJ2-4, with a weak D call TRBD2 (6 bases). CDR3 size: 18 residues. The V gene lost 5 bases and the J gene lost 0 bases, with 20 bases spanning the gap. Per germline, CDR1 LNHDA and CDR2 SQIVND (reference sequence). CDR3 protein: CASSRRASATLAKNIQYF. CDR3 bases: TGTGCCAGTAGTCGCAGGGCTAGCGCGACACTAGCCAAAAACATTCAGTACTTC.

This rearrangement joins TRBV3-1 (or the pseudogene TRBV3-2) to TRBJ1-5; no clear D gene. With 0 bases removed from V and 6 bases from J, the gap between germline ends came to 12 bases. The length of the CDR3 is 15 residues. Germline CDR1 LGHDT, CDR2 YNNKEL (reference sequence). The CDR3 is CASSQDRVVSQPQHF. The CDR3 coding sequence is TGTGCCAGCAGCCAAGACCGGGTTGTCAGTCAGCCCCAGCATTTT.

On this clone itself: Other DNA sequences of this sample code for an identical CDR3. The V call is TRBV11-2, the J call TRBJ1-5, with D possibly being TRBD1 (6 bases). The CDR3 is 14 amino acids. Germline V gene sequence: CDR1 SGHAT, CDR2 FQNNGV. The V end was cut by 0 bases, the J end by 7 bases, with 10 bases between. CDR3 nucleotides: TGTGCCAGCAGCTTAGATCGGGGGGGCCAGCCCCAGCATTTT. Amino acid sequence: CASSLDRGGQPQHF.

V usage is TRBV6-5 and J usage is TRBJ1-5; D is perhaps TRBD1 (5 bases). CDR1 and CDR2 (germline): MNHEY, SVGAGI. Trimming took off 0 bases at V and 11 bases at J, with 17 bases between the two ends. This CDR3 spans 15 amino acids. This CDR3 is CASSYSYGGSGSQHF. CDR3 DNA: TGTGCCAGCAGTTACTCTTACGGGGGGTCAGGTTCCCAGCATTTT.

V gene TRBV12-3 or TRBV12-4 combines with J gene TRBJ1-1; D not certain. This CDR3 has 13 residues. V gave up 11 bases and J gave up 1 base, with 14 bases separating them. The CDR3 region has the DNA TGTGCCGTCCGGACCGCGGGGAACACTGAAGCTTTCTTT. Its translation is CAVRTAGNTEAFF.

The chain employs TRBV5-4 and TRBJ1-2, with TRBD1 matching over 7 bases. After removal of 2 bases from V and 4 bases from J, the junction contained 8 bases not matched to a gene. Germline V gene sequence: CDR1 SGHNT, CDR2 YYREEE (reference sequence). This CDR3 spans 15 amino acids. CDR3 region: CASSFSTGESYGYTF. The CDR3 DNA reads TGTGCCAGCAGCTTTAGTACAGGGGAGTCCTATGGCTACACCTTC.

This sequence joins TRBV4-1 and TRBJ2-7, with a possible D match to TRBD1 (5 bases). The V gene's germline CDR1 is MGHRA and CDR2 YSYEKL. CDR3 size: 16 residues. With 4 bases removed from V and 0 bases from J, the gap between germline ends came to 16 bases. CDR3: CASSRVIQESSYEQYF. CDR3 in DNA: TGCGCCAGCAGCCGAGTGATACAGGAAAGCTCCTACGAGCAGTACTTC.

The V and J genes are TRBV2 and TRBJ2-3; 8 bases are shared with TRBD1. Germline V CDR1 and CDR2: SNHLY, FYNNEI. The CDR3 is 14 amino acids. J lost 3 bases, V lost 4 bases, and 3 bases had no gene match. CDR3 DNA: TGTGCCAGCAGTGTAAACAGGGGGACAGATACGCAGTATTTT. This gives the protein CASSVNRGTDTQYF. The whole variable domain, remainder taken from reference TRBV2 and TRBJ2-3, is EPEVTQTPSHQVTQMGQEVILRCVPISNHLYFYWYRQILGQKVEFLVSFYNNEISEKSEIFDDQFSVERPDGSNFTLKIRSTKLEDSAMYFCASSVNRGTDTQYFGPGTRLTVL.

V usage is TRBV7-9 and J usage is TRBJ2-2; 12 bases match TRBD2. The length of the CDR3 is 15 residues. Germline CDR1 is SEHNR and CDR2 is FQNEAQ (reference sequence). V lost 5 bases and J lost 4; bases outside the gene matches: 2. DNA of the CDR3: TGTGCCAGCAGCGCGGGACTAGCGGGCACCGGGGAGCTGTTTTTT. Encoded protein: CASSAGLAGTGELFF.

J is TRBJ1-1 and V is TRBV6-1; D remains unclear. Germline V gene sequence: CDR1 MNHNS, CDR2 SASEGT. The CDR3 is 12 residues long. V lost 2 bases, J lost 7 bases, and 8 bases lay in between. CDR3 DNA: TGTGCCAGCAGTGAACTTGGCGGTGAAGCTTTCTTT. Amino acids: CASSELGGEAFF.

V and J are TRBV6-5 and TRBJ1-2; D gene unclear. V lost 6 bases and J 6 bases, leaving 11 bases between the germline ends. The CDR3 totals 12 residues. CDR1 and CDR2 (germline): MNHEY, SVGAGI. The CDR3 region is CASSTQLDGYTF. CDR3 bases: TGTGCCAGCAGCACTCAATTGGATGGCTACACCTTC.

The rearrangement joins TRBV5-4 to TRBJ2-2; the match to TRBD1 covers 7 bases. From germline, CDR1 is SGHNT and CDR2 YYREEE (reference sequence). The CDR3 length is 17 residues. J gave up 1 base and V 5 bases, and 11 bases lay outside the gene matches. The CDR3 protein is CASRPFQGVKNTGELFF. CDR3 bases: TGTGCCAGCAGACCTTTCCAGGGGGTTAAGAACACCGGGGAGCTGTTTTTT.

The chain has TRBV5-1 and TRBJ2-7; 8 bases line up with TRBD2. V shed 4 bases, J shed 2 bases, and the junction held 14 bases outside the gene matches. This CDR3 contains 17 residues. The germline V gene encodes CDR1 SGHRS and CDR2 YFSETQ. The CDR3 DNA sequence: TGCGCCAGCAGCAGACAACCCCAGCGGGAGAGGACCTACGAGCAGTACTTC. Amino acid sequence: CASSRQPQRERTYEQYF.

The chain links TRBV9 to TRBJ2-1; D not resolved. The CDR3 is 14 residues long. Germline CDR1 reads SGDLS; CDR2 reads YYNGEE. V dropped 0 bases and J dropped 5 bases, with 9 bases sitting between them. The CDR3: CASSVGQINNEQFF. CDR3 in DNA: TGTGCCAGCAGCGTAGGTCAGATAAACAATGAGCAGTTCTTC.

This clone was seen only a few times. V is TRBV7-3 and J is TRBJ2-1; D is possibly TRBD2 (6 bases). This CDR3 region has 16 residues. Germline lookup yields CDR1 SGHTA and CDR2 FQGTGA. Trimming removed 4 bases from V and 0 bases from J, with 13 bases in between. CDR3 residues: CASSSLARISYNEQFF. The CDR3 nucleotides are TGTGCCAGCAGCTCTCTAGCGCGGATCTCCTACAATGAGCAGTTCTTC.